This entry is about one T cell receptor beta chain. It has no known antigen specificity. No base-level quality is on record; no much larger clone is a single base apart. The data are from a study of blood T cell repertoires in COVID-19 (dated by TCRdb to 2020 to 2021). As for the study more broadly: The collaborator samples originated in the United States, Italy and Spain and spanned the acute and convalescent phases of COVID-19. Sample metadata almost always included a de-identified subject ID, COVID-19 status, age in years and sex. Where available, HLA class I and class II types were obtained from metadata supplied by the sample provider rather than from assay-based typing. Samples came from the ongoing ImmuneRACE study (first 160 participants) plus 1,254 subjects from 6 global collaborators. The material from the prospective study consisted of cDNA or gDNA derived from T cells, B-cell-depleted T cells, or PBMCs. The repertoires were released in a freely available public database intended as a resource for research on the immune response to SARS-CoV-2. Deeply sampled blood TCRbeta repertoires from subjects exposed to, actively infected with, or recovered from COVID-19 were included in the dataset. Overall results and qualifications from the work: How much clinical and demographic metadata was included differed by source and by participant, and the metadata was provided uncurated.

TCRbeta CDR3 regions were amplified from genomic DNA by means of the immunoSEQ Assay, a bias-controlled multiplex PCR. In the original analysis: Nucleated cell counts per sample were estimated from amplification of reference gene primers within the assay. To quantify the absolute abundance of each unique TCRbeta CDR3 rearrangement, sequence reads were collapsed and filtered. Productive Simpson clonality was computed per sample as the square root of Simpson's diversity index over productive rearrangements. TCRdb re-hosts the immuneACCESS table, in-frame sequences only. Its copies lack some clones; in the studies checked, an unresolved V gene accounts for under half of them, and the cause for the rest is not known. From that table come the V and J calls and clone size; the DNA was used to work out D and trimming. The sample yields more than 150,000 clones; around nine tenths were counted once. The leading ten clones occupy around 13% of the sample.

One collaborating source in Seattle enrolled patients while the patients were actively infected and followed the patients over time throughout the course of disease. Collaborating institutions collected whole blood in K2EDTA tubes following their own protocols. For TCRbeta analysis, collaborator samples were shipped as frozen whole blood, as isolated PBMCs, or as DNA extracted from either sample type. V is trimmed back by 1 base and J by 1 base, and the junction contains 0 bases that no gene match accounts for. The CDR3 has 15 amino acids, counting the end cysteine and phenylalanine. Kept here is only the CDR3 DNA, which spans 45 bases and is read in frame from base 1. Sequences SEHNR (CDR1) and FQNEAQ (CDR2) are obtained from the germline V gene (reference sequence).

The TCR originated in a woman in her seventies with COVID-19, enrolled during active disease. The sequenced material came from peripheral blood. Rearrangement joined TRBV7-9 to TRBJ2-2, with 7 bases matching TRBD1. In nucleotide form, the sequence is TGTGCCAGCAGCTTAGGGGACAGGAACACCGGGGAGCTGTTTTTT. Its protein is CASSLGDRNTGELFF.